The 26 T cell receptor beta chains below come from one sample, sequenced in a study of siplizumab effects on memory and regulatory T cells. Repertoires were generated with immunoSEQ multiplex PCR, while TCRdb's copy carries only in-frame clones and drops some. The sample records 110,000 or so clones, 92% being singletons. Sequencing input: Tregs sorted from blood. Receptors originate from a human donor in good health.

The chain employs TRBV6-6 and TRBJ1-2, with D possibly TRBD1 on 6 matching bases. From germline, CDR1 is MNHNY and CDR2 SVGAGI (reference sequence). Deletions cut 2 bases from V and 13 bases from J, with 20 bases between. This CDR3 comprises 14 residues. The CDR3 DNA is TGTGCCAGCAGTTACGGGGGGGGCAGAGGACCCCCCACCTTC. It is translated as CASSYGGGRGPPTF.

The J gene is TRBJ2-3, the V gene TRBV5-1; 9 nucleotides align to TRBD2. The CDR3 contains 13 residues. J gave up 6 bases and V 6 bases, and 5 bases lay outside the gene matches. Germline CDR1 reads SGHRS; CDR2 reads YFSETQ. In DNA form, the CDR3 reads TGCGCCAGCATAGCGGGGGCGGGTGATACGCAGTATTTT. Amino acids: CASIAGAGDTQYF.

V usage is TRBV6-1 and J usage is TRBJ1-5; D is perhaps TRBD1 (6 bases). The CDR3 is 14 amino acids. The V end was cut by 4 bases, the J end by 3 bases, with 10 bases between. Germline values: CDR1 MNHNS, CDR2 SASEGT. CDR3 region: CASSVQGDNQPQHF. The CDR3 bases are TGTGCCAGCAGTGTACAGGGTGACAATCAGCCCCAGCATTTT.

The chain links TRBV6-1 to TRBJ1-1; TRBD1 matches 8 bases. Germline V gives CDR1 MNHNS, CDR2 SASEGT. The CDR3 totals 16 residues. J lost 1 base, V lost 1 base, and 5 bases had no gene match. The CDR3 region has the DNA TGTGCCAGCAGTGAAGTGGGAACAGGGGGGAACACTGAAGCTTTCTTT. Protein sequence: CASSEVGTGGNTEAFF.

V and J are TRBV5-6 and TRBJ1-1; D remains unclear. V was cut by 1 base and J by 3 bases, with 10 bases left in between. Germline V lookup: CDR1 SGHDT, CDR2 YYEEEE. This CDR3 spans 14 amino acids. The CDR3 here is CASSLRLGYTEAFF. In nucleotides, the CDR3 is TGTGCCAGCAGCTTGCGGCTAGGGTACACTGAAGCTTTCTTT.

This chain links TRBV6-6 with TRBJ1-5; D call uncertain. This CDR3 contains 15 residues. Germline CDR1 reads MNHNY; CDR2 reads SVGAGI (reference sequence). The ends were cut back, 3 bases at V and 0 bases at J, with 9 bases in the middle. The DNA of the CDR3 is TGTGCCAGCAGTTATGCAGCGAATAGCAATCAGCCCCAGCATTTT. This sequence encodes CASSYAANSNQPQHF.

The chain carries TRBV7-9 and TRBJ2-7; a possible D gene is TRBD1 (6 bases). The CDR3 consists of 14 residues. V was shortened by 5 bases and J by 6 bases, with 17 bases between the two germline ends. Per germline, CDR1 SEHNR and CDR2 FQNEAQ (reference sequence). DNA for the CDR3: TGTGCCAGCAGCAGGGACAACGCAGTGGGCGAGCAGTACTTC. Translation gives CASSRDNAVGEQYF.

The gene calls are TRBV5-1 and TRBJ1-6; unclear D gene. With 4 bases removed from V and 6 bases from J, the gap between germline ends came to 11 bases. This CDR3 spans 14 amino acids. Germline V CDR1 and CDR2: SGHRS, YFSETQ. The CDR3 nucleotides read TGCGCCAGCAGCCCTGAGAGGGCTAATTCACCCCTCCACTTT. Its protein is CASSPERANSPLHF.

This clone has a single count. The CDR3 nucleotides are TGCGCCAGCAGTCTGGGGACCGACTACGAGCAGTACTTC. This encodes CASSLGTDYEQYF. The chain uses TRBV5-1 and TRBJ2-7, with D perhaps given as TRBD1 or TRBD2 (5 bases each). The CDR3 spans 13 residues. Per the germline V gene, CDR1 is SGHRS and CDR2 is YFSETQ. V was shortened by 5 bases and J by 3 bases, with 12 bases between the two germline ends.

V is TRBV27 and J is TRBJ2-3; 9 bases line up with TRBD1. V lost 2 bases, J lost 0 bases, and 6 bases stayed unmatched. Germline CDR1 MNHEY, CDR2 SMNVEV (reference sequence). The CDR3 is 17 residues long. DNA for the CDR3: TGTGCCAGCAGTTTAAGACGCGGGACAGGGAGCACAGATACGCAGTATTTT. This translates into CASSLRRGTGSTDTQYF.

The chain combines TRBV27 with TRBJ2-3, with 8 bases identical to TRBD1. Trimming removed 6 bases from V and 6 bases from J; junction bases left unmatched: 8. The germline V gene has CDR1 MNHEY and CDR2 SMNVEV (reference sequence). CDR3 length: 14 amino acids. The CDR3 here is CASSLGQGSDTQYF. In nucleotides, the CDR3 is TGTGCCAGCAGCCTTGGACAGGGCAGCGATACGCAGTATTTT.

V and J are TRBV7-6 and TRBJ1-6; D not certain. The CDR3 loop spans 14 amino acids. V shed 3 bases and J shed 5 bases, with 8 bases lying between them. CDR1 and CDR2 (germline): SGHVS, FNYEAQ. CDR3 sequence (DNA): TGTGCCAGCAGCTTTAGGGTCGATAATTCACCCCTCCACTTT. This translates into CASSFRVDNSPLHF. Combining the CDR3 with reference TRBV7-6 and TRBJ1-6 gives the whole variable domain GAGVSQSPRYKVTKRGQDVALRCDPISGHVSLYWYRQALGQGPEFLTYFNYEAQQDKSGLPNDRFSAERPEGSISTLTIQRTEQRDSAMYRCASSFRVDNSPLHFGNGTRLTVT.

The rearrangement uses TRBV4-1 and TRBJ1-2, with 8 bases identical to TRBD1. This CDR3 comprises 14 residues. Germline values: CDR1 MGHRA, CDR2 YSYEKL. J lost 8 bases, V lost 1 base, and 6 bases had no gene match. Here the CDR3 DNA reads TGCGCCAGCAGCCAAGTGGGACAGGTATTAGGCTACACCTTC. Encoded protein: CASSQVGQVLGYTF.

CDR3 sequence (DNA): TGCGCCAGCAGCTATGGGACCGTCTCCTATGGCTACACCTTC. The encoded protein is CASSYGTVSYGYTF. V is TRBV5-1 and J is TRBJ1-2, with D perhaps TRBD1 (5 bases). The germline V and J ends were trimmed by 3 bases and 4 bases, with 13 bases remaining between them. The length of the CDR3 is 14 residues. Germline V CDR1 and CDR2: SGHRS, YFSETQ.

This sequence joins TRBV2 and TRBJ1-1, with D possibly TRBD1 on 6 matching bases. The CDR3 runs 12 residues. Trimming removed 8 bases from V and 5 bases from J, with 12 bases in between. Germline CDR1 and CDR2: SNHLY and FYNNEI. The CDR3, as DNA: TGTGCCAGCCAGCAGGGGAAGACTGAAGCTTTCTTT. Translation gives CASQQGKTEAFF.

In the case of this clone: The junction does not match germline at one end; this may be a read error. The chain carries TRBV5-1 and TRBJ1-3; 7 bases are a match to TRBD1. From germline, CDR1 is SGHRS and CDR2 YFSETQ. The CDR3 spans 15 residues. CDR3 in amino acids: CAGSLLTGTGNTIYF. For the CDR3, the DNA is TGCGCCGGCAGCTTACTGACAGGGACTGGAAACACCATATATTTT.

The CDR3 is CASSLGQYGANVLTF. The CDR3 coding sequence is TGCGCCAGCAGCTTGGGGCAGTATGGGGCCAACGTCCTGACTTTC. The chain links TRBV5-1 to TRBJ2-6, with D unresolved. The CDR3 totals 15 residues. CDR1 and CDR2 (germline): SGHRS, YFSETQ. V was trimmed by 0 bases and J by 3 bases, leaving 7 bases between them.

The chain joins TRBV18 to TRBJ2-7; D perhaps matches TRBD1 (5 bases). Deletions cut 4 bases from V and 3 bases from J, with 16 bases between. The germline gives CDR1 KGHSH, CDR2 LQKENI. CDR3 length: 15 amino acids. The CDR3 loop reads CASSLGQGTNYEQYF. DNA of the CDR3: TGTGCCAGCTCACTCGGCCAGGGCACGAACTACGAGCAGTACTTC.

The chain is built from TRBV5-1 and TRBJ1-5; tentative D call: TRBD1 (5 bases). The germline V gene has CDR1 SGHRS and CDR2 YFSETQ. The CDR3 consists of 16 residues. Deletions cut 0 bases from V and 5 bases from J, with 15 bases between. This chain's CDR3 is CASSLGGPMVDQPQHF. CDR3 in DNA: TGCGCCAGCAGCTTGGGGGGCCCGATGGTAGATCAGCCCCAGCATTTT. Complete variable domain (other parts from reference TRBV5-1 and TRBJ1-5): KAGVTQTPRYLIKTRGQQVTLSCSPISGHRSVSWYQQTPGQGLQFLFEYFSETQRNKGNFPGRFSGRQFSNSRSEMNVSTLELGDSALYLCASSLGGPMVDQPQHFGDGTRLSIL.

This chain links TRBV4-2 with TRBJ2-1, with TRBD1 matching 9 bases. V shed 1 base, J shed 0 bases, and the junction held 7 bases outside the gene matches. The CDR3 extends over 18 amino acids. The V gene's germline CDR1 is LGHNA and CDR2 YNFKEQ. This CDR3 is CASSQVYRGLSSYNEQFF. DNA of the CDR3: TGTGCCAGCAGCCAAGTTTACAGGGGGCTCTCCTCCTACAATGAGCAGTTCTTC.

The genes are TRBV6-5 and TRBJ1-2, with TRBD1 matching over 7 bases. Per germline, CDR1 MNHEY and CDR2 SVGAGI. V lost 4 bases, J lost 8 bases, and 13 bases stayed unmatched. This CDR3 has 15 residues. The CDR3 nucleotides read TGTGCCAGCAGTTCCTTGACAGGGCGGTCGAAAGGCTACACCTTC. Its protein is CASSSLTGRSKGYTF.

This rearrangement joins TRBV7-6 to TRBJ2-1; TRBD1 or TRBD2 may be the D gene (5 bases each). This CDR3 spans 13 amino acids. Trimming removed 5 bases at V and 4 bases at J, with 9 bases between. Germline lookup yields CDR1 SGHVS and CDR2 FNYEAQ. The DNA of the CDR3 is TGTGCCAGCAGCCAGGGACCTTACAATGAGCAGTTCTTC. It yields the protein CASSQGPYNEQFF.

The genes are TRBV19 and TRBJ2-7; D not certain. Trimming cost V 5 bases and J 1 base, with 15 bases left between them. This CDR3 is built from 15 residues. Germline CDR1 reads LNHDA; CDR2 reads SQIVND (reference sequence). In DNA form, the CDR3 reads TGTGCCAGTAGTGCCAGGAGCTTAGGGTCCTACGAGCAGTACTTC. It is translated as CASSARSLGSYEQYF. Complete variable domain (other parts from reference TRBV19 and TRBJ2-7): DGGITQSPKYLFRKEGQNVTLSCEQNLNHDAMYWYRQDPGQGLRLIYYSQIVNDFQKGDIAEGYSVSREKKESFPLTVTSAQKNPTAFYLCASSARSLGSYEQYFGPGTRLTVT.

This clone was seen only once. The chain is built from TRBV6-5 and TRBJ2-2; D not resolved. The CDR3 spans 13 residues. Deletions cut 5 bases from V and 0 bases from J, with 4 bases between. Germline V gene lookup returns CDR1 MNHEY and CDR2 SVGAGI. CDR3 loop: CASSNPNTGELFF. The CDR3 region has the DNA TGTGCCAGCAGTAATCCGAACACCGGGGAGCTGTTTTTT.

The count of this clone is one. The chain carries TRBV28 and TRBJ1-2; the match to TRBD1 covers 7 bases. CDR3 length equals 14 residues. J lost 3 bases, V lost 6 bases, and 7 bases had no gene match. CDR1 MDHEN and CDR2 SYDVKM come from the germline V gene. The CDR3 reads CASRSGGGYYGYTF. The CDR3 coding sequence is TGTGCCAGCAGGTCAGGGGGGGGATACTATGGCTACACCTTC.

The J gene is TRBJ2-2, the V gene TRBV6-6; 9 bases line up with TRBD1. The CDR3 extends over 13 amino acids. Germline V gene sequence: CDR1 MNHNY, CDR2 SVGAGI (reference sequence). Trimming removed 0 bases from V and 16 bases from J; junction bases left unmatched: 6. The chain's CDR3 is CASSYSGGQGKFF. CDR3 sequence (DNA): TGTGCCAGCAGTTACTCGGGAGGACAGGGGAAGTTTTTT.